This is a list of T cell receptor beta chains from one sample in a study of cytomegalovirus exposure and HLA in healthy donors. Clones were sequenced by immunoSEQ multiplex PCR, and TCRdb holds only the in-frame ones, with some missing. The table shows about 130,000 clones, with 74% occurring only once. Material: PBMCs. These receptors were collected from a woman aged 45-60 years in good health and CMV-seropositive. The CDR3 runs from the conserved cysteine through the conserved F or W. The order of the fields is CDR3 DNA, CDR3 protein, J gene, D gene, V gene, clone size. D genes are given only for firm matches. Some rows mark clone size as missing; the rest say once, few, many or name a class of expanded clone.

cdr3_nt: TGTGCCAGCAGAAGGGGCGGCGGCACCGGGGAGCTGTTTTTT
cdr3_aa: CASRRGGGTGELFF
j_call: TRBJ2-2
d_call: -
v_call: TRBV6-5
clone_size: few

cdr3_nt: TGTGCCAGCAGCCCCACGGGGGAGCGCACAGATACGCAGTATTTT
cdr3_aa: CASSPTGERTDTQYF
j_call: TRBJ2-3
d_call: -
v_call: TRBV9
clone_size: -

cdr3_nt: TGTGCCAGCAGCTTAGAAAGTCAGGGGGCTTACGAGCAGTACTTC
cdr3_aa: CASSLESQGAYEQYF
j_call: TRBJ2-7
d_call: TRBD1
v_call: TRBV11-2
clone_size: -

cdr3_nt: TGTGCCAGCAGCGTTGGGGAGCGGTCCAATGAGCAGTTCTTC
cdr3_aa: CASSVGERSNEQFF
j_call: TRBJ2-1
d_call: -
v_call: TRBV9
clone_size: -

cdr3_nt: TGTGCCAGCAGCTCGAGGAGGGAGACCCAGTACTTC
cdr3_aa: CASSSRRETQYF
j_call: TRBJ2-5
d_call: -
v_call: TRBV6-1
clone_size: -

cdr3_nt: TGTGCCAGCAGCTTAGTAGCGGGGGGTAACGAGCAGTACTTC
cdr3_aa: CASSLVAGGNEQYF
j_call: TRBJ2-7
d_call: TRBD2
v_call: TRBV7-6
clone_size: -

cdr3_nt: TGTGCCAGCAGCTTAGACAGGGGACTAGCGGGGGCCAATGAGCAGTTCTTC
cdr3_aa: CASSLDRGLAGANEQFF
j_call: TRBJ2-1
d_call: TRBD2
v_call: TRBV7-4
clone_size: few

cdr3_nt: TGTGCCAGCAGTCTCTTGGGACAGGGACTGGACGAGCAGTACTTC
cdr3_aa: CASSLLGQGLDEQYF
j_call: TRBJ2-7
d_call: TRBD1
v_call: TRBV6-6
clone_size: -

cdr3_nt: TGCAGTGTCCGAAGGGGGATCCAGTACTTC
cdr3_aa: CSVRRGIQYF
j_call: TRBJ2-5
d_call: -
v_call: TRBV20-1
clone_size: once

cdr3_nt: TGTGCCAGCAGCCTTAGCGGAGGTAGCAATCAGCCCCAGCATTTT
cdr3_aa: CASSLSGGSNQPQHF
j_call: TRBJ1-5
d_call: -
v_call: TRBV11-2
clone_size: -

cdr3_nt: TGTGCCAGCAGTGATCGAGCAGGGGGCCCCTACGAGCAGTACTTC
cdr3_aa: CASSDRAGGPYEQYF
j_call: TRBJ2-7
d_call: TRBD1
v_call: TRBV25-1
clone_size: -

cdr3_nt: TGTGCCAGCAGCTTTACAGGGGTTGCGGCCAAAAACATTCAGTACTTC
cdr3_aa: CASSFTGVAAKNIQYF
j_call: TRBJ2-4
d_call: TRBD1
v_call: TRBV11-2
clone_size: -

cdr3_nt: TGTGCCAGCAGCTTACAATGGGCACTTGAGCAGTTCTTC
cdr3_aa: CASSLQWALEQFF
j_call: TRBJ2-1
d_call: -
v_call: TRBV7-2
clone_size: -

cdr3_nt: TGTGCCAGCTCGATGACAGAGGAAGGAAAACTGTTTTTT
cdr3_aa: CASSMTEEGKLFF
j_call: TRBJ1-4
d_call: -
v_call: TRBV18
clone_size: -

cdr3_nt: TGCGCCAGCAGCCAAGATGCCCCGGGGACCGGGGAGCTGTTTTTT
cdr3_aa: CASSQDAPGTGELFF
j_call: TRBJ2-2
d_call: -
v_call: TRBV4-3
clone_size: -

cdr3_nt: TGTGCCAGCAGCCGCGCTAGCATAGTTGAAAAACTGTTTTTT
cdr3_aa: CASSRASIVEKLFF
j_call: TRBJ1-4
d_call: -
v_call: TRBV6-5
clone_size: -

cdr3_nt: TGTGCCAGCAGGCAGGACAGGGACTACACAGATACGCAGTATTTT
cdr3_aa: CASRQDRDYTDTQYF
j_call: TRBJ2-3
d_call: -
v_call: TRBV5-4
clone_size: few

cdr3_nt: TGCGCCAGCAGCTTGTGGCGGGGGGGTTTCAATGAGCAGTTCTTC
cdr3_aa: CASSLWRGGFNEQFF
j_call: TRBJ2-1
d_call: TRBD2
v_call: TRBV5-1
clone_size: -

cdr3_nt: TGTGCCAGCAAGACAGGGGGCTGGGATTCACCCCTCCACTTT
cdr3_aa: CASKTGGWDSPLHF
j_call: TRBJ1-6
d_call: TRBD1
v_call: TRBV6-5
clone_size: once

cdr3_nt: TGCGCCAGCAGCCAAGATAACTACTCTGGAAACACCATATATTTT
cdr3_aa: CASSQDNYSGNTIYF
j_call: TRBJ1-3
d_call: -
v_call: TRBV4-1
clone_size: -

cdr3_nt: TGTTCCAGCAGTTCGGGACAGCGCTATGGCTACACCTTC
cdr3_aa: CSSSSGQRYGYTF
j_call: TRBJ1-2
d_call: TRBD1
v_call: TRBV7-9
clone_size: -

cdr3_nt: TGCGCCAGCAGTGCGCGGGGTCGAGGGGACGAGCAGTACTTC
cdr3_aa: CASSARGRGDEQYF
j_call: TRBJ2-7
d_call: -
v_call: TRBV10-1
clone_size: -

cdr3_nt: TGTGGAGCGGAGGGACAGTTGGGGGTCGGGGCTTTCTTT
cdr3_aa: CGAEGQLGVGAFF
j_call: TRBJ1-1
d_call: TRBD1
v_call: TRBV6-6
clone_size: few

cdr3_nt: TGTGCCAGCAGCCAAGACGGAGGTACGGGTAACTATGGCTACACCTTC
cdr3_aa: CASSQDGGTGNYGYTF
j_call: TRBJ1-2
d_call: -
v_call: TRBV4-2
clone_size: -

cdr3_nt: TGTTCCAGCAGATTTGCTAGGGAGGAGACCCAGTACTTC
cdr3_aa: CSSRFAREETQYF
j_call: TRBJ2-5
d_call: -
v_call: TRBV7-9
clone_size: few

cdr3_nt: TGTGCCAGCAGCTTGGCGGGCGGCGGGGGAACCTACAATGAGCAGTTCTTC
cdr3_aa: CASSLAGGGGTYNEQFF
j_call: TRBJ2-1
d_call: TRBD2
v_call: TRBV5-4
clone_size: -

cdr3_nt: TGTGCCAGCAGTTACGGGTTAGCCAAGAACGATGAGCAGTTCTTC
cdr3_aa: CASSYGLAKNDEQFF
j_call: TRBJ2-1
d_call: -
v_call: TRBV6-6
clone_size: -

cdr3_nt: TGCAGCGTAGATCCGGGACAGGGTCGGAGGGGAGAGACCCAGTACTTC
cdr3_aa: CSVDPGQGRRGETQYF
j_call: TRBJ2-5
d_call: TRBD1
v_call: TRBV29-1
clone_size: few

cdr3_nt: TGTGCCATCAGTGCGGCAGGGGTTGGCTACACCTTC
cdr3_aa: CAISAAGVGYTF
j_call: TRBJ1-2
d_call: -
v_call: TRBV10-3
clone_size: -

cdr3_nt: TGTGCCAGCAGTAGAGACAGGGGGCTAAGTGGCTACACCTTC
cdr3_aa: CASSRDRGLSGYTF
j_call: TRBJ1-2
d_call: TRBD1
v_call: TRBV6-5
clone_size: -

cdr3_nt: TGTTCCAGCAGCTCCTCGACGGGGGGGGGTGAGCAGTTCTTC
cdr3_aa: CSSSSSTGGGEQFF
j_call: TRBJ2-1
d_call: TRBD2
v_call: TRBV7-9
clone_size: -

cdr3_nt: TGTGCCAGCACCTCCCGAAGCGGAGACTATGGCTACACCTTC
cdr3_aa: CASTSRSGDYGYTF
j_call: TRBJ1-2
d_call: -
v_call: TRBV6-5
clone_size: -

cdr3_nt: TGCGCCAGCAGCGGACAGGTTGGGGGGAATGAAAAACTGTTTTTT
cdr3_aa: CASSGQVGGNEKLFF
j_call: TRBJ1-4
d_call: TRBD1
v_call: TRBV5-1
clone_size: -

cdr3_nt: TGTGCCAGCAGCTCAGGGCCGGTGGGGAATGAGCAGTTCTTC
cdr3_aa: CASSSGPVGNEQFF
j_call: TRBJ2-1
d_call: -
v_call: TRBV11-2
clone_size: -

cdr3_nt: TGTGCCAGCAGTATCTCAGGGGATCTCCTCCACTTT
cdr3_aa: CASSISGDLLHF
j_call: TRBJ1-6
d_call: -
v_call: TRBV6-1
clone_size: -

cdr3_nt: TGTGCCAGCAGCTTGGGCCCAGGGGGCGCGAACACCGGGGAGCTGTTTTTT
cdr3_aa: CASSLGPGGANTGELFF
j_call: TRBJ2-2
d_call: TRBD1
v_call: TRBV5-5
clone_size: many

cdr3_nt: TGTGCCAGCAGATCCTCCGGGACAGACGAAAAACTGTTTTTT
cdr3_aa: CASRSSGTDEKLFF
j_call: TRBJ1-4
d_call: TRBD1
v_call: TRBV6-5
clone_size: -

cdr3_nt: TGTGCCAGCAGTGGATCCGGGACAGGGGGAGAGATTGGCTACACCTTC
cdr3_aa: CASSGSGTGGEIGYTF
j_call: TRBJ1-2
d_call: TRBD1
v_call: TRBV6-1
clone_size: -

cdr3_nt: TGTGCCTGGAGTGTACGGCTAGCGGACAAGGGTGAGCAGTTCTTC
cdr3_aa: CAWSVRLADKGEQFF
j_call: TRBJ2-1
d_call: TRBD2
v_call: TRBV30
clone_size: -

cdr3_nt: TGTGCCAGCAGTTTTAGTGCAGGGGGCTACCGTAAGCAGTTCTTC
cdr3_aa: CASSFSAGGYRKQFF
j_call: TRBJ2-1
d_call: TRBD1
v_call: TRBV28
clone_size: -

cdr3_nt: TGTGCCAGCTCACCGACAGGGGTTTATAGCAATCAGCCCCAGCATTTT
cdr3_aa: CASSPTGVYSNQPQHF
j_call: TRBJ1-5
d_call: TRBD1
v_call: TRBV18
clone_size: once

cdr3_nt: TGTTTTTTCAAGCAGAAGGCGGCATACGAGCAGTACTTC
cdr3_aa: CFFKQKAAYEQYF
j_call: TRBJ2-7
d_call: -
v_call: TRBV30
clone_size: few

cdr3_nt: TGCGCCAGCAGCCCGACCTCGGGGATGAATTCACCCCTCCACTTT
cdr3_aa: CASSPTSGMNSPLHF
j_call: TRBJ1-6
d_call: -
v_call: TRBV5-1
clone_size: -

cdr3_nt: TGTGCCATCAGTGAGTCAAGCGGGGGGGGAGATACGCAGTATTTT
cdr3_aa: CAISESSGGGDTQYF
j_call: TRBJ2-3
d_call: TRBD2
v_call: TRBV10-3
clone_size: -

cdr3_nt: TGCGCCAGCAGCTACATGGTTCGGGAGGAGCAGTTCTTC
cdr3_aa: CASSYMVREEQFF
j_call: TRBJ2-1
d_call: -
v_call: TRBV5-1
clone_size: -

cdr3_nt: TGTGCCAGCAGGCCGACAGGGGGCATGTCGGAAGAGCAGTACTTC
cdr3_aa: CASRPTGGMSEEQYF
j_call: TRBJ2-7
d_call: TRBD1
v_call: TRBV27
clone_size: -

cdr3_nt: TGTGCCAGCTCACCGACAGAGCAAGAGACCCAGTACTTC
cdr3_aa: CASSPTEQETQYF
j_call: TRBJ2-5
d_call: -
v_call: TRBV18
clone_size: -

cdr3_nt: TGCAGCGTTTGGCACCCGTACCAAGAGACCCAGTACTTC
cdr3_aa: CSVWHPYQETQYF
j_call: TRBJ2-5
d_call: -
v_call: TRBV29-1
clone_size: -

cdr3_nt: TGTGCCAGCAGCCCAGACAGTTTGGGCACAGATACGCAGTATTTT
cdr3_aa: CASSPDSLGTDTQYF
j_call: TRBJ2-3
d_call: -
v_call: TRBV7-2
clone_size: -

cdr3_nt: TGTGCCAGCAGCACCTCAGGGGGAACGGGTTCGGAGACCCAGTACTTC
cdr3_aa: CASSTSGGTGSETQYF
j_call: TRBJ2-5
d_call: TRBD1
v_call: TRBV7-8
clone_size: -

cdr3_nt: TGCGCCAGCAGCGGGGACCAGGGGCCGACAGGGACCCAGTACTTC
cdr3_aa: CASSGDQGPTGTQYF
j_call: TRBJ2-5
d_call: -
v_call: TRBV5-1
clone_size: -

cdr3_nt: TGTGCCAGCAGTCCCAGGGGGAGCTCTGGAAACACCATATATTTT
cdr3_aa: CASSPRGSSGNTIYF
j_call: TRBJ1-3
d_call: TRBD1
v_call: TRBV6-1
clone_size: -